This entry features one T cell receptor beta chain sequence. Antigen unknown. This specimen comes from a study of response to subunit inactivated influenza vaccine. MiXCR was run by TCRdb on the RT-PCR reads, yielding one entry per CDR3 protein. The sample has over 750,000 distinct CDR3 sequences; approximately 22% are singletons. Broader study findings: A suggestion made by the authors is that each seasonal influenza vaccination recruits few new T cells.

V shed 3 bases and J shed 6 bases, with 14 bases lying between them. This CDR3 has 14 amino acids. The material sequenced was PBMCs from blood, taken around 5 days after vaccination. The TCR comes from a man between 45 and 60 years old who received an inactivated influenza vaccine. V gene TRBV12-3 or TRBV12-4 combines with J gene TRBJ1-2; D call uncertain. As DNA, the CDR3 is TGTGCCAGCAGTTTTAGGTCGGATCCACATGGCTACACCTTC. Its translation: CASSFRSDPHGYTF.